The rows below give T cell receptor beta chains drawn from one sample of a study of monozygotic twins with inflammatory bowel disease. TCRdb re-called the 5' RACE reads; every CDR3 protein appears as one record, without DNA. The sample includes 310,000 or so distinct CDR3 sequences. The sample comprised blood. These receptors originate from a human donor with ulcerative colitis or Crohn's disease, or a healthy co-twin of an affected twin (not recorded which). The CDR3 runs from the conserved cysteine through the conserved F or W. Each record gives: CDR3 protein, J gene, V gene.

CASTPGGTSGSYEQYF	TRBJ2-7	TRBV7-2
CASMEQGRETQYF	TRBJ2-5	TRBV28
CATSRDDSTEAFF	TRBJ1-1	TRBV15
CASSFRGRGTEAFF	TRBJ1-1	TRBV5-1
CASSLNGLAGLETQYF	TRBJ2-5	TRBV6-5
CSARQGESNQPQHF	TRBJ1-5	TRBV20-1
CSAEGRSPSINEKLFF	TRBJ1-4	TRBV20-1
CASSSMGAGTEAFF	TRBJ1-1	TRBV7-9
CVSSLLSGSPYNEQFF	TRBJ2-1	TRBV11-2
CASSQDSVNTEAFF	TRBJ1-1	TRBV4-3
CAWSVGLLAGANVLTF	TRBJ2-6	TRBV30
CASSGLAGGPGNEQFF	TRBJ2-1	TRBV6-1